The 3 T cell receptor beta chains listed next were all sequenced from one sample in a study of blood T cell repertoires in COVID-19. Assay: immunoSEQ multiplex PCR; the TCRdb copy retains only in-frame clones and omits some. The sample yields more than 250,000 clones, about 86% seen once. The source material was peripheral blood. These receptor sequences come from a woman aged 25 to 39 who had recovered from COVID-19.

This sequence joins TRBV18 and TRBJ2-7; TRBD2 matches 11 bases. Germline V gene lookup returns CDR1 KGHSH and CDR2 LQKENI. J lost 1 base, V lost 5 bases, and 7 bases had no gene match. The CDR3 spans 16 residues. CDR3 sequence (DNA): TGTGCCAGCTCATTTGGGAGACTAGCGGGGTCCTACGAGCAGTACTTC. Translated, it gives CASSFGRLAGSYEQYF.

This chain uses TRBV15 with TRBJ2-5, with TRBD1 matching 7 bases. Germline CDR1 is LNHNV and CDR2 is YYDKDF (reference sequence). Trimming took 4 bases from V and 3 from J; bases not matched to a gene: 5. This CDR3 region has 14 residues. The CDR3 DNA follows: TGTGCCACCAGCAAAACAGGGGCGAAAGAGACCCAGTACTTC. It yields the protein CATSKTGAKETQYF.

The V call is TRBV19, the J call TRBJ1-1; D unresolved. The V and J ends lost 1 base and 5 bases respectively, with 17 bases between them. Per germline, CDR1 LNHDA and CDR2 SQIVND (reference sequence). The CDR3 extends over 16 amino acids. The CDR3 DNA reads TGTGCCAGTAGTATAGGAGGTACCCTTACTGAGACTGAAGCTTTCTTT. Translating it yields CASSIGGTLTETEAFF. The full variable domain, its missing parts supplied by reference TRBV19 and TRBJ1-1, is DGGITQSPKYLFRKEGQNVTLSCEQNLNHDAMYWYRQDPGQGLRLIYYSQIVNDFQKGDIAEGYSVSREKKESFPLTVTSAQKNPTAFYLCASSIGGTLTETEAFFGQGTRLTVV.